Below, 25 T cell receptor beta chains from the same sample are listed, as sequenced in a study of T-cell memory formation after mild COVID-19. TCRdb reanalysed the 5' RACE reads using MiXCR and keeps one entry per CDR3 protein. The repertoire holds around 400,000 distinct CDR3 sequences, 20% to 30% seen once, with 8.5% to 9% in the top ten. The sequenced sample consisted of PBMCs or a T cell subset sorted from them (not recorded which). These receptors originate from an adult woman who had mild COVID-19 (a few samples of this study predate the infection). Cell type and time point are not known.

Here the CDR3 reads CASSPIAGGYAEQFF. CDR3 coding DNA: TGTGCCAGCAGCCCAATAGCGGGAGGGTACGCTGAGCAGTTCTTC. The rearrangement uses TRBV7-9 and TRBJ2-1; the match to TRBD2 covers 11 bases. Per the germline V gene, CDR1 is SEHNR and CDR2 is FQNEAQ (reference sequence). This CDR3 comprises 15 residues. With V trimmed by 5 bases and J by 9 bases, 9 bases remained unmatched.

This clonotype was recorded many times. This chain connects TRBV7-8 to TRBJ2-1; 8 bases align to TRBD1. There are 17 residues in the CDR3. CDR1 and CDR2 from the germline V gene are SGHVS and FQNEAQ. The J segment lost 12 bases and the V segment lost 0 bases, leaving 16 bases of the junction unmatched. CDR3 protein: CASSLASGTGGLGAQFF. The DNA of the CDR3 is TGTGCCAGCAGCTTAGCCTCCGGGACAGGTGGTTTGGGCGCGCAGTTCTTC.

This clonotype was observed a few times. The chain is built from TRBV6-2 or TRBV6-3 and TRBJ2-1; D gene unclear. This CDR3 is built from 15 residues. The V gene's germline CDR1 is MNHEY and CDR2 SVGEGT. V lost 6 bases and J 0 bases, leaving 12 bases between the germline ends. This chain's CDR3 is CASRPPELSYNEQFF. CDR3 coding DNA: TGTGCCAGCAGACCTCCGGAACTCTCCTACAATGAGCAGTTCTTC.

CDR3 region: CSAPTSSYGDEQFF. The CDR3 DNA reads as TGCAGTGCCCCGACTAGCAGTTACGGGGATGAGCAGTTCTTC. The chain uses TRBV20-1 and TRBJ2-1; 7 bases line up with TRBD2. CDR1 is DFQATT and CDR2 is SNEGSKA in the germline V gene (reference sequence). The CDR3 is made up of 14 amino acids. V trimming: 6 bases; J trimming: 8 bases; junction bases outside the gene matches: 13.

This clonotype was seen only a few times. The V and J genes are TRBV12-3 or TRBV12-4 and TRBJ2-2; D may be TRBD1 or TRBD2 (6 bases each). Trimming took 3 bases from V and 8 from J, leaving 13 bases between them. This CDR3 has 14 amino acids. As DNA, the CDR3 is TGTGCCAGCAGTTTTCCGGGGGCAGAGGGGGAGCTGTTTTTT. It yields the protein CASSFPGAEGELFF.

The chain combines TRBV18 with TRBJ1-2; 7 positions match TRBD1. Germline CDR1 reads KGHSH; CDR2 reads LQKENI. After removal of 2 bases from V and 4 bases from J, the junction contained 4 bases not matched to a gene. The CDR3 length is 14 residues. CDR3 residues: CASSPSQGGYGYTF. The CDR3 DNA reads as TGTGCCAGCTCACCATCGCAGGGGGGCTATGGCTACACCTTC.

This clonotype was observed a handful of times. CDR3 nucleotides: TGTGCCAGCAACCCGGGACAGGGGAGGGAGAACACCATATATTTT. This codes for CASNPGQGRENTIYF. V and J are TRBV12-3 or TRBV12-4 and TRBJ1-3, with 10 bases matching TRBD1. The CDR3 has 15 amino acids. After removal of 7 bases from V and 7 bases from J, the junction contained 10 bases not matched to a gene.

The sample holds a few counts of this clonotype. CDR3 nucleotides: TGTGCCAGCAGCTTTACCCGGGCAGGGTCTGAGACCCAGTACTTC. Its protein product is CASSFTRAGSETQYF. The gene calls are TRBV7-2 and TRBJ2-5; D possibly corresponds to TRBD1 (5 bases). Per the germline V gene, CDR1 is SGHTA and CDR2 is FQGNSA. The CDR3 is 15 amino acids. V dropped 3 bases and J dropped 5 bases, with 16 bases sitting between them.

This clonotype came up a few times. This chain connects TRBV29-1 to TRBJ1-1, with 8 positions matching TRBD1. Trimming took 0 bases from V and 8 from J; bases not matched to a gene: 5. The CDR3 runs 13 residues. Per the germline V gene, CDR1 is SQVTM and CDR2 is ANQGSEA. CDR3 region: CSVEDPGQGEAFF. In nucleotides, the CDR3 is TGCAGCGTTGAAGATCCCGGACAGGGAGAAGCTTTCTTT. Variable domain in full (rest from reference TRBV29-1 and TRBJ1-1): SAVISQKPSRDICQRGTSLTIQCQVDSQVTMMFWYRQQPGQSLTLIATANQGSEATYESGFVIDKFPISRPNLTFSTLTVSNMSPEDSSIYLCSVEDPGQGEAFFGQGTRLTVV.

J is TRBJ2-4 and V is TRBV30, with D perhaps assigned TRBD1 or TRBD2 (6 bases each). Germline CDR1 and CDR2: GTSNPN and SVGIG (reference sequence). Trimming left V 1 base short and J 1 base short, with 14 bases between. This CDR3 is 16 amino acids long. Here the CDR3 reads CAWSGGALRAKNIQYF. The CDR3 DNA reads as TGTGCCTGGAGTGGGGGGGCTCTCAGGGCCAAAAACATTCAGTACTTC. The full variable domain, with the rest looked up from reference TRBV30 and TRBJ2-4, is SQTIHQWPATLVQPVGSPLSLECTVEGTSNPNLYWYRQAAGRGLQLLFYSVGIGQISSEVPQNLSASRPQDRQFILSSKKLLLSDSGFYLCAWSGGALRAKNIQYFGAGTRLSVL.

The chain combines TRBV27 with TRBJ1-6, with D unclear. Trimming removed 5 bases from V and 7 bases from J, with 15 bases in between. Germline loops: CDR1 MNHEY, CDR2 SMNVEV (reference sequence). CDR3 length: 15 amino acids. The CDR3 here is CASSPLLGWNSPLHF. The CDR3, as DNA: TGTGCCAGCAGTCCCCTGCTGGGTTGGAATTCACCCCTCCACTTT.

The rearrangement uses TRBV25-1 and TRBJ1-2; no definite D call. Germline CDR1 MGHDK, CDR2 SYGVNS. The CDR3 is made up of 14 amino acids. Trimming stripped 4 bases from V and 2 bases from J, with 11 bases between. In nucleotides, the CDR3 is TGTGCCAGCAGTGCCGCCCTAGGGAACTATGGCTACACCTTC. This codes for CASSAALGNYGYTF.

The V gene is TRBV20-1, the J gene TRBJ1-2; D unclear. Trimming cost V 3 bases and J 4 bases, with 12 bases left between them. Looked up from germline, CDR1 is DFQATT and CDR2 is SNEGSKA (reference sequence). The CDR3 extends over 13 amino acids. The CDR3 region has the DNA TGCAGTGCTAGGATCGGGCGTCTCTATGGCTACACCTTC. This sequence encodes CSARIGRLYGYTF.

This clonotype was recorded a few times. The chain links TRBV15 to TRBJ1-5; D may be TRBD1 (5 bases). Germline assignment: CDR1 LNHNV and CDR2 YYDKDF (reference sequence). With 2 bases removed from V and 15 bases from J, the gap between germline ends came to 14 bases. The CDR3 loop spans 12 amino acids. CDR3 amino acids: CATSRREGERHF. The CDR3 bases are TGTGCCACCAGCAGAAGGGAAGGGGAAAGGCATTTT.

The J gene is TRBJ1-5, the V gene TRBV5-5, with D unresolved. In germline, CDR1 is SGHKS, CDR2 YYEKEE (reference sequence). CDR3 length: 16 amino acids. The ends were cut back, 4 bases at V and 2 bases at J, with 16 bases in the middle. Here the CDR3 DNA reads TGTGCCAGCAGCCCCTCTGGGGAGATTCGCAATCAGCCCCAGCATTTT. This encodes CASSPSGEIRNQPQHF.

This clonotype came up a few times. The chain uses TRBV7-2 and TRBJ1-2, with a tentative D call TRBD1 (5 bases). The CDR3 has 16 amino acids. Germline CDR1 is SGHTA and CDR2 is FQGNSA. V dropped 3 bases and J dropped 4 bases, with 18 bases sitting between them. The CDR3 is CASSLSDSGSGYGYTF. CDR3 DNA sequence: TGTGCCAGCAGCTTGTCCGACAGTGGATCGGGCTATGGCTACACCTTC. The full variable domain, rest sourced from reference TRBV7-2 and TRBJ1-2, is GAGVSQSPSNKVTEKGKDVELRCDPISGHTALYWYRQSLGQGLEFLIYFQGNSAPDKSGLPSDRFSAERTGGSVSTLTIQRTQQEDSAVYLCASSLSDSGSGYGYTFGSGTRLTVV.

The J gene is TRBJ2-7, the V gene TRBV18; D may be TRBD2 (6 bases). Trimming took 4 bases from V and 7 from J, leaving 14 bases between them. CDR3 length: 13 amino acids. Germline values: CDR1 KGHSH, CDR2 LQKENI. DNA for the CDR3: TGTGCCAGCTCACTCGCCGTCGGGGGAGAGCAGTACTTC. This translates into CASSLAVGGEQYF.

In nucleotides, the CDR3 is TGTGCCAGCAAATACTTTACCGAGGGTTTCTTT. Residues: CASKYFTEGFF. The J gene is TRBJ1-1, the V gene TRBV6-1, with no clear D. The ends were cut back, 7 bases at V and 13 bases at J, with 16 bases in the middle. There are 11 residues in the CDR3. The germline V gene has CDR1 MNHNS and CDR2 SASEGT.

V usage is TRBV15 and J usage is TRBJ2-3; D is perhaps TRBD1 (6 bases). The CDR3 extends over 18 amino acids. V was cut by 1 base and J by 1 base, with 18 bases left in between. Germline CDR1 is LNHNV and CDR2 is YYDKDF (reference sequence). CDR3 loop: CATSRAWSRGLGTDTQYF. In nucleotides, the CDR3 is TGTGCCACCAGCAGAGCGTGGAGCAGGGGCTTGGGCACAGATACGCAGTATTTT.

This clonotype was recorded a few times. This chain uses TRBV7-2 with TRBJ2-3; TRBD1 matches at 9 bases. Germline values: CDR1 SGHTA, CDR2 FQGNSA. After removal of 5 bases from V and 2 bases from J, the junction contained 8 bases not matched to a gene. CDR3 length: 16 amino acids. CDR3 in amino acids: CASSRRQGGDTDTQYF. The CDR3 nucleotides read TGTGCCAGCAGCCGTCGACAGGGGGGGGACACAGATACGCAGTATTTT.

The CDR3 DNA sequence: TGTGCCTGGAGGGGAAGGGGGAATGAGCAGTTCTTC. Translated, it gives CAWRGRGNEQFF. V and J are TRBV30 and TRBJ2-1; perhaps TRBD1 as D (6 bases). Looked up from germline, CDR1 is GTSNPN and CDR2 is SVGIG (reference sequence). Trimming left V 3 bases short and J 7 bases short, with 10 bases between. The CDR3 has 12 residues. The full variable domain, with the rest looked up from reference TRBV30 and TRBJ2-1, is SQTIHQWPATLVQPVGSPLSLECTVEGTSNPNLYWYRQAAGRGLQLLFYSVGIGQISSEVPQNLSASRPQDRQFILSSKKLLLSDSGFYLCAWRGRGNEQFFGPGTRLTVL.

This clonotype has just a few counts. The chain combines TRBV24-1 with TRBJ2-2; possibly TRBD1 or TRBD2 for D (5 bases each). V lost 9 bases and J 0 bases, leaving 13 bases between the germline ends. The CDR3 extends over 15 amino acids. Germline V gives CDR1 KGHDR, CDR2 SFDVKD. The CDR3 sequence is CATGGRETNTGELFF. The DNA of the CDR3 is TGTGCCACCGGGGGTAGGGAGACGAACACCGGGGAGCTGTTTTTT.

This clonotype was recorded at least ten times. The chain links TRBV6-5 to TRBJ1-6, with TRBD1 matching 8 bases. V lost 0 bases to trimming and J lost 9 bases; unmatched junction nucleotides: 4. The CDR3 runs to 15 residues. Germline V CDR1 and CDR2: MNHEY, SVGAGI. CDR3 nucleotides: TGTGCCAGCAGTTACTCAAGACAGGGGAGTTCACCCCTCCACTTT. It translates to CASSYSRQGSSPLHF.

The chain uses TRBV5-1 and TRBJ2-5; D is unresolved. V shed 4 bases and J shed 2 bases, with 18 bases lying between them. Germline V gene lookup returns CDR1 SGHRS and CDR2 YFSETQ. This CDR3 has 16 residues. This CDR3 is CASSLKVLGLQETQYF. DNA of the CDR3: TGCGCCAGCAGCCTGAAGGTCCTAGGGTTACAAGAGACCCAGTACTTC.

The chain is built from TRBV12-3 or TRBV12-4 and TRBJ2-7, with D perhaps matching TRBD2 (6 bases). V was shortened by 4 bases and J by 0 bases, with 13 bases between the two germline ends. The CDR3 is 15 residues long. The CDR3 nucleotides read TGTGCCAGCAGTTCCCCGGGGGTCAGCTCCTACGAGCAGTACTTC. It specifies CASSSPGVSSYEQYF.